One sample yielded the 5 T cell receptor beta chains listed below, sequenced in a study of blood T cells in healthy people across ages. Together with a sample-barcoded 5' primer, a J-beta primer mix was included in a second PCR lasting roughly 7 to 11 cycles. One entry per CDR3 protein results from TCRdb running MiXCR on the 5' RACE reads. The table has about 1,600,000 distinct CDR3 sequences, approximately 40% seen once. Sequences were obtained from blood. The receptors were gathered from a young woman in good health.

This clonotype came up a few times. V and J are TRBV3-1 and TRBJ1-1, with D hard to call. Germline values: CDR1 LGHDT, CDR2 YNNKEL (reference sequence). This CDR3 is built from 16 residues. Trimming cost V 1 base and J 1 base, with 13 bases left between them. The CDR3 loop is CASSQGPVVGNTEAFF. CDR3 in DNA: TGTGCCAGCAGCCAAGGCCCCGTGGTAGGGAACACTGAAGCTTTCTTT.

This clonotype was seen a handful of times. V gene TRBV15 combines with J gene TRBJ2-7; 9 bases agree with TRBD1. CDR3 length: 16 residues. Germline V gives CDR1 LNHNV, CDR2 YYDKDF (reference sequence). V gave up 0 bases and J gave up 7 bases; unmatched junction bases: 10. CDR3 nucleotides: TGTGCCACCAGCAGAGATCTTCCGGGACAGGGAGCGGAGCAGTACTTC. Translated: CATSRDLPGQGAEQYF.

This clonotype showed up many times. The chain couples TRBV13 to TRBJ2-1; 10 bases map to TRBD2. Germline V gene data show CDR1 as PRHDT and CDR2 as FYEKMQ (reference sequence). The CDR3 has 12 amino acids. With 5 bases clipped from V and 11 bases from J, the junction kept 3 bases outside the gene matches. CDR3 region: CASSPSGGQQFF. The CDR3, as DNA: TGTGCCAGCAGCCCTAGCGGGGGCCAGCAGTTCTTC.

The V call is TRBV4-1, the J call TRBJ2-3, with TRBD2 identical over 8 bases. V gave up 4 bases and J gave up 2 bases; unmatched junction bases: 8. Germline CDR1 MGHRA, CDR2 YSYEKL. The CDR3 loop spans 16 amino acids. The CDR3 nucleotides read TGCGCCAGCAGCCCGCAGGAGCGGGGGTTCACAGATACGCAGTATTTT. Translating it yields CASSPQERGFTDTQYF.

This clonotype has a handful of counts. CDR3 amino acids: CASSLSAVTGYTF. As DNA, the CDR3 is TGTGCCAGCAGCTTATCTGCCGTGACGGGCTACACCTTC. V usage is TRBV7-8 and J usage is TRBJ1-2; D gene ambiguous. The germline V and J ends were trimmed by 2 bases and 8 bases, with 12 bases remaining between them. CDR1 is SGHVS, CDR2 FQNEAQ, per germline. This CDR3 comprises 13 residues.